This T cell receptor beta chain is drawn from a study of response to subunit inactivated influenza vaccine. General observations from the study: The authors proposed limited new T cell recruitment per seasonal influenza vaccination.

Note on this clonotype: Its matching antigen is unknown.

The CDR3 runs 14 residues. The junction had 2 bases not matched to a gene; V was cut back by 2 bases and J by 6 bases. CDR1 is LGHDT, CDR2 YNNKEL, per germline (reference sequence). TCRdb re-derived calls from the RT-PCR reads in MiXCR, one entry per CDR3 protein. The table lists 200,000 to 300,000 distinct CDR3 sequences, approximately 12% of them singletons, with more than 7% in the top ten. The chain employs TRBV3-1 and TRBJ2-1; 9 bases are a match to TRBD2. Source: non-naive T cells sorted from PBMCs, taken roughly 15 days before vaccination. This TCR was recovered from a man aged 45-65 years who received an inactivated influenza vaccine. The CDR3 DNA follows: TGTGCCAGCAGCCAATTAGCGGGGGTCAATGAGCAGTTCTTC. Protein sequence: CASSQLAGVNEQFF.